The 27 T cell receptor beta chains below come from one sample, sequenced in a study of T-cell memory formation after mild COVID-19. Via MiXCR, TCRdb re-called the 5' RACE reads, giving one row per CDR3 protein. The top ten clones hold roughly an eighth of a sample with about 470,000 distinct CDR3 sequences, 25% of them seen once. The sample taken for sequencing was PBMCs or a T cell subset sorted from them (not recorded which). The origin of the receptors is an adult woman who had mild COVID-19 (a few samples of this study predate the infection). Cell type and time point are not known.

A note on this clonotype: Relative to the germline gene, one junction end is altered; a read error may explain this. The J gene is TRBJ2-1, the V gene TRBV7-7, with a possible D match to TRBD2 (5 bases). Germline-derived CDR1 and CDR2 are SSHAT and FNYEAQ (reference sequence). There are 17 residues in the CDR3. This CDR3 reads CASSLGGTSYSDNEQFF. The CDR3 region has the DNA TGTGCTAGCAGCTTAGGCGGAACTAGTTATTCCGACAATGAGCAGTTCTTC.

In this sample, this clonotype turned up a few times. The chain has TRBV7-6 and TRBJ2-2; 8 bases map to TRBD1. This CDR3 region has 15 residues. CDR1 SGHVS and CDR2 FNYEAQ come from the germline V gene. V shed 8 bases and J 4 bases; nucleotides not matched to a gene: 9. CDR3 region: CASAGQGSGTGELFF. CDR3 DNA sequence: TGTGCCAGCGCAGGACAGGGCTCGGGCACCGGGGAGCTGTTTTTT.

V and J are TRBV7-2 and TRBJ1-4; 11 bases line up with TRBD1. J lost 3 bases, V lost 3 bases, and 6 bases had no gene match. This CDR3 comprises 17 residues. CDR1 and CDR2 (germline): SGHTA, FQGNSA. In DNA, the CDR3 is TGTGCCAGCAGCTTCGCCGGACAGGGGGCACCTAATGAAAAACTGTTTTTT. This codes for CASSFAGQGAPNEKLFF.

CDR3 sequence (DNA): TGTGCCAGCAGTGCGGACCGCTATGGCTACACCTTC. Its protein product is CASSADRYGYTF. The chain employs TRBV6-2 or TRBV6-3 and TRBJ1-2; D is unclear. The CDR3 covers 12 residues. V was shortened by 5 bases and J by 4 bases, with 8 bases between the two germline ends. The germline CDR1 and CDR2 sequences are MNHEY and SVGEGT.

This clonotype appeared a few times. The chain has TRBV2 and TRBJ1-1; D unclear. V lost 10 bases, J lost 0 bases, and 12 bases lay in between. This CDR3 is 13 amino acids long. The germline CDR1 and CDR2 sequences are SNHLY and FYNNEI. The CDR3 DNA reads TGTGCCAACACCCCGGATATGAACACTGAAGCTTTCTTT. It is translated as CANTPDMNTEAFF.

This clonotype has a handful of counts. The CDR3 coding sequence is TGTGCCAGCGGCCTTGCGGGGAGCTCCTACAATGAGCAGTTCTTC. As protein: CASGLAGSSYNEQFF. The V gene is TRBV25-1, the J gene TRBJ2-1; weak D call: TRBD2 (6 bases). The V gene's germline CDR1 is MGHDK and CDR2 SYGVNS. Trimming shortened V by 8 bases and J by 0 bases, and 14 bases separated the two germline ends. This CDR3 comprises 15 residues.

The rearrangement links TRBV7-3 to TRBJ2-3; 8 nucleotides align to TRBD2. The germline CDR1 and CDR2 sequences are SGHTA and FQGTGA. CDR3 size: 15 residues. J lost 3 bases, V lost 3 bases, and 5 bases had no gene match. CDR3 loop: CASSFSGTGTDTQYF. The CDR3 coding sequence is TGTGCCAGCAGCTTTAGCGGGACGGGTACAGATACGCAGTATTTT.

V is TRBV6-6 and J is TRBJ2-2; D uncertain. Per germline, CDR1 MNHNY and CDR2 SVGAGI (reference sequence). The CDR3 runs to 14 residues. V dropped 5 bases and J dropped 1 base, with 8 bases sitting between them. The CDR3 loop is CASSASENTGELFF. CDR3 coding DNA: TGTGCCAGCAGTGCATCAGAGAACACCGGGGAGCTGTTTTTT.

The rearrangement links TRBV6-2 or TRBV6-3 to TRBJ2-3, with TRBD1 matching over 8 bases. With 7 bases clipped from V and 7 bases from J, the junction kept 7 bases outside the gene matches. This CDR3 spans 13 amino acids. Germline loops: CDR1 MNHEY, CDR2 SVGEGT. CDR3 residues: CASTDRGRNTQYF. Here the CDR3 DNA reads TGTGCCAGCACCGACAGGGGAAGGAATACGCAGTATTTT.

V gene TRBV15 combines with J gene TRBJ1-1, with TRBD1 matching over 7 bases. The CDR3 contains 18 residues. From germline, CDR1 is LNHNV and CDR2 YYDKDF (reference sequence). The V gene end was trimmed by 3 bases and the J gene end by 0 bases; junction bases not matched to a gene: 13. CDR3 sequence (DNA): TGTGCCACCAGCAGGGTCCGAGGACAGGACGCAATGAACACTGAAGCTTTCTTT. Protein sequence: CATSRVRGQDAMNTEAFF.

The V and J genes are TRBV12-3 or TRBV12-4 and TRBJ1-1; the D is unclear. The V end lost 3 bases, the J end lost 7 bases, and 9 bases lay between the germline ends. The CDR3 sequence is 12 residues long. CDR3 nucleotides: TGTGCCAGCAGTTTCTGGGATAATGAAGCTTTCTTT. It encodes CASSFWDNEAFF.

V and J are TRBV28 and TRBJ1-5, with D hard to call. The V gene's germline CDR1 is MDHEN and CDR2 SYDVKM. The V and J ends lost 6 bases and 0 bases respectively, with 15 bases between them. This CDR3 contains 16 residues. The CDR3 sequence: CASSPVRFYSNQPQHF. In nucleotides, the CDR3 is TGTGCCAGCAGCCCCGTCCGATTTTATAGCAATCAGCCCCAGCATTTT.

This clonotype has a handful of counts. The genes are TRBV20-1 and TRBJ1-5; D is undetermined. From germline, CDR1 is DFQATT and CDR2 SNEGSKA (reference sequence). This CDR3 comprises 12 residues. V was cut by 3 bases and J by 7 bases, with 10 bases left in between. CDR3 residues: CSARSTGQPQHF. CDR3 nucleotide sequence: TGCAGTGCTAGGTCAACTGGGCAGCCCCAGCATTTT.

A few counts support this clonotype. The CDR3: CSVLDEPSNTEAFF. The CDR3 nucleotides read TGCAGCGTTTTGGACGAACCGTCGAACACTGAAGCTTTCTTT. The V gene is TRBV29-1, the J gene TRBJ1-1; no clear D gene. V lost 5 bases and J 1 base, leaving 14 bases between the germline ends. The CDR3 spans 14 residues. Germline V CDR1 and CDR2: SQVTM, ANQGSEA. Complete variable domain (other parts from reference TRBV29-1 and TRBJ1-1): SAVISQKPSRDICQRGTSLTIQCQVDSQVTMMFWYRQQPGQSLTLIATANQGSEATYESGFVIDKFPISRPNLTFSTLTVSNMSPEDSSIYLCSVLDEPSNTEAFFGQGTRLTVV.

The chain has TRBV4-1 and TRBJ1-1; 8 nucleotides align to TRBD1. CDR1 and CDR2 (germline): MGHRA, YSYEKL. There are 15 residues in the CDR3. V shed 5 bases, J shed 1 base, and the junction held 6 bases outside the gene matches. The CDR3 region is CASSEGQGRNTEAFF. CDR3 nucleotide sequence: TGCGCCAGCAGCGAAGGACAGGGAAGGAACACTGAAGCTTTCTTT.

The gene calls are TRBV19 and TRBJ1-1, with D perhaps matching TRBD1 (5 bases). The V gene lost 5 bases and the J gene lost 0 bases, with 19 bases spanning the gap. Germline assignment: CDR1 LNHDA and CDR2 SQIVND (reference sequence). The CDR3 sequence is 17 residues long. In DNA, the CDR3 is TGTGCCAGTAGTGTGGGGCTCCCGAGGGAAGTGAACACTGAAGCTTTCTTT. It specifies CASSVGLPREVNTEAFF.

At least ten counts were recorded for this clonotype. CDR3 bases: TGTGCCAGCAGCCCTACTACAGGGAGAGCCAAAAACATTCAGTACTTC. It codes for CASSPTTGRAKNIQYF. The V and J genes are TRBV14 and TRBJ2-4, with D possibly being TRBD1 (6 bases). V lost 4 bases to trimming and J lost 0 bases, with 13 bases between them. In germline, CDR1 is SGHDN, CDR2 FVKESK. The CDR3 has 16 amino acids.

This clonotype showed up just a few times. This chain links TRBV4-1 with TRBJ1-5; D gene uncertain. From germline, CDR1 is MGHRA and CDR2 YSYEKL. The CDR3 runs 15 residues. V was trimmed by 1 base and J by 0 bases, leaving 7 bases between them. CDR3 sequence: CASSQAENSNQPQHF. CDR3 nucleotides: TGCGCCAGCAGCCAAGCAGAAAATAGCAATCAGCCCCAGCATTTT.

This clonotype was observed a few times. This chain joins TRBV5-1 and TRBJ2-7, with 9 bases matching TRBD1. The CDR3 totals 15 residues. Germline V gene data show CDR1 as SGHRS and CDR2 as YFSETQ. The J segment lost 2 bases and the V segment lost 4 bases, leaving 7 bases of the junction unmatched. The CDR3 DNA sequence: TGCGCCAGCAGCCCGGACAGGGGAGGCGCCTACGAGCAGTACTTC. It yields the protein CASSPDRGGAYEQYF.

The chain is built from TRBV7-6 and TRBJ2-7; D might be TRBD2 (6 bases). Trimming removed 7 bases from V and 3 bases from J, with 16 bases in between. This CDR3 has 14 residues. Germline assignment: CDR1 SGHVS and CDR2 FNYEAQ. The CDR3 is CASTLEYGGYEQYF. The CDR3 region has the DNA TGTGCCAGCACCCTCGAGTACGGGGGCTACGAGCAGTACTTC.

This clonotype was found a few times. The V call is TRBV19, the J call TRBJ1-5; the D is unclear. V was pared by 6 bases and J by 1 base, with 10 bases between. In germline, CDR1 is LNHDA, CDR2 SQIVND (reference sequence). This CDR3 is 14 amino acids long. In DNA, the CDR3 is TGTGCCAGTAGACCGGGCCTCAGCAATCAGCCCCAGCATTTT. Protein product: CASRPGLSNQPQHF.

This clonotype was counted only a few times. The chain combines TRBV12-3 or TRBV12-4 with TRBJ1-2; D not resolved. The CDR3 extends over 12 amino acids. Trimming removed 5 bases at V and 6 bases at J, with 10 bases between. The CDR3 reads CASSPGGDGYTF. The CDR3 region has the DNA TGTGCCAGCAGTCCGGGTGGGGATGGCTACACCTTC.

This clonotype has only a few counts. V is TRBV5-1 and J is TRBJ1-1; no definite D call. The length of the CDR3 is 13 residues. Germline CDR1 reads SGHRS; CDR2 reads YFSETQ. Trimming took off 2 bases at V and 4 bases at J, with 9 bases between the two ends. The CDR3 here is CASSLEQSTEAFF. CDR3 DNA: TGCGCCAGCAGCTTAGAACAGAGCACTGAAGCTTTCTTT. The full variable domain, with the rest looked up from reference TRBV5-1 and TRBJ1-1, is KAGVTQTPRYLIKTRGQQVTLSCSPISGHRSVSWYQQTPGQGLQFLFEYFSETQRNKGNFPGRFSGRQFSNSRSEMNVSTLELGDSALYLCASSLEQSTEAFFGQGTRLTVV.

V is TRBV3-1 and J is TRBJ2-1, with D possibly matching TRBD1 (6 bases). Trimming took 1 base from V and 10 from J, leaving 8 bases between them. Germline CDR1 reads LGHDT; CDR2 reads YNNKEL (reference sequence). The CDR3 loop spans 12 amino acids. The CDR3 DNA sequence: TGTGCCAGCAGCCAAGCCACAGGGGAGCAGTTCTTC. Translating it yields CASSQATGEQFF.

This clonotype was seen a few times. V and J are TRBV12-3 or TRBV12-4 and TRBJ2-1; D is undetermined. Deletions cut 0 bases from V and 10 bases from J, with 10 bases between. The CDR3 sequence is 13 residues long. The CDR3 loop reads CASSLASWREQFF. As DNA, the CDR3 is TGTGCCAGCAGTTTAGCTTCATGGAGAGAGCAGTTCTTC.

This clonotype was found a few times. The J gene is TRBJ2-1, the V gene TRBV6-6; 7 bases align to TRBD2. The CDR3 has 16 residues. V dropped 0 bases and J dropped 8; count of bases not matched to a gene: 10. Germline CDR1 reads MNHNY; CDR2 reads SVGAGI (reference sequence). CDR3 amino acids: CASSYSRGRAIDEQFF. The CDR3, as DNA: TGTGCCAGCAGTTACTCGCGTGGGAGGGCCATAGATGAGCAGTTCTTC.

The chain is built from TRBV2 and TRBJ1-1; D may be TRBD1 (5 bases). Trimming shortened V by 8 bases and J by 4 bases, and 17 bases separated the two germline ends. The CDR3 extends over 14 amino acids. From germline, CDR1 is SNHLY and CDR2 FYNNEI. The CDR3 loop reads CASEPGVTLTEAFF. In DNA form, the CDR3 reads TGTGCCAGCGAACCGGGGGTAACGCTCACTGAAGCTTTCTTT.